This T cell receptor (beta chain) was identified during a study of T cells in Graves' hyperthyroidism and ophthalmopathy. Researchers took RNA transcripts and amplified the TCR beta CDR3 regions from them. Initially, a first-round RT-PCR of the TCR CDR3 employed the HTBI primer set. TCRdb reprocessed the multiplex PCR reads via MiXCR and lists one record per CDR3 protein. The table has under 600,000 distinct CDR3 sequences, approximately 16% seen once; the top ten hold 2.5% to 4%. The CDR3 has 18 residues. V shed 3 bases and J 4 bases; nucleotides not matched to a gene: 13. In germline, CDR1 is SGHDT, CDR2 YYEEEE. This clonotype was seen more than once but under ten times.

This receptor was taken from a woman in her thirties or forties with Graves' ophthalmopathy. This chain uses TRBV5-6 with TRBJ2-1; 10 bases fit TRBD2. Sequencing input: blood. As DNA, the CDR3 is TGTGCCAGCAGCTCTGGGGATATCGGACTAGCGGAGTACAATGAGCAGTTCTTC. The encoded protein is CASSSGDIGLAEYNEQFF.